This is a list of T cell receptor beta chains from one sample in a study of human T cells and chemical hapten exposure. One entry per CDR3 protein results from TCRdb running MiXCR on the RACE reads. The sample holds roughly 90,000 distinct CDR3 sequences, roughly a tenth seen once. The material sequenced was whole blood, taken in connection with sensitization to the hapten diphenylcyclopropenone (DPC). The receptors here all came from a woman between 40 and 55 years old with alopecia areata. Some clones in this sample may be carry-over from other donors' samples. CDR3s include the opening cysteine and the closing phenylalanine or tryptophan. The D gene is left open where the match is weak. Clone size is shown for a subset of rows, as once, few, many or a class of expanded clone.

v_call	j_call	clone_size	d_call	cdr3_aa	cdr3_nt
TRBV4-2	TRBJ2-1	many	TRBD2	CASSQNPSGIYNEQFF	TGTGCCAGCAGCCAAAACCCTAGCGGGATCTACAATGAGCAGTTCTTC
TRBV29-1	TRBJ2-3	NA	NA	CSVNPDGYTDTQYF	TGCAGCGTAAACCCTGACGGGTACACAGATACGCAGTATTTT
TRBV6-2/TRBV6-3	TRBJ1-1	NA	NA	CASKPHSTGGYTEAFF	TGTGCCAGCAAGCCGCATTCGACGGGCGGGTACACTGAAGCTTTCTTT
TRBV4-3	TRBJ2-1	many	NA	CASSQEGVGEQFF	TGCGCCAGCAGCCAAGAGGGAGTCGGTGAGCAGTTCTTC
TRBV7-2	TRBJ1-5	many	NA	CASSSGLSNQPQHF	TGTGCCAGCAGCTCCGGACTTAGCAATCAGCCCCAGCATTTT
TRBV5-6	TRBJ2-3	few	TRBD1	CASSLEGSGGESTDTQYF	TGTGCCAGCAGCTTGGAGGGCTCAGGGGGCGAAAGCACAGATACGCAGTATTTT
TRBV9	TRBJ2-1	few	TRBD2	CASSDTSGGENEQFF	TGTGCCAGCAGCGACACTAGCGGGGGGGAGAATGAGCAGTTCTTC
TRBV5-1	TRBJ2-2	NA	NA	CASSLGGAPYTGELFF	TGCGCCAGCAGCTTGGGAGGGGCCCCATACACCGGGGAGCTGTTTTTT
TRBV4-2	TRBJ2-1	many	TRBD2	CASSQEAGEYSYNEQFF	TGTGCCAGCAGCCAAGAGGCGGGGGAGTACTCCTACAATGAGCAGTTCTTC
TRBV6-2/TRBV6-3	TRBJ2-1	NA	TRBD2	CASSSAGGNNEQFF	TGTGCCAGCAGTTCAGCGGGGGGGAACAATGAGCAGTTCTTC
TRBV3-1	TRBJ2-5	many	NA	CASSLRQWETQYF	TGTGCCAGCAGCCTCCGACAGTGGGAGACCCAGTACTTC
TRBV5-1	TRBJ2-3	many	NA	CASSPQGFKDTQYF	TGCGCCAGCAGCCCTCAGGGATTCAAAGATACGCAGTATTTT
TRBV11-2	TRBJ2-3	many	TRBD2	CASSLGRSGEHTDTQYF	TGTGCCAGCAGCTTGGGACGGAGCGGGGAGCACACAGATACGCAGTATTTT